This TCR beta chain was profiled in a study of blood T cell repertoires in COVID-19. Overall study context: PBMCs, B-cell-depleted T cells, or T cells were the source of the cDNA or gDNA that made up the material.

This table comes from immunoSEQ multiplex PCR, and its TCRdb copy is limited to in-frame clones, with some not included. This table holds about 380,000 clones, more than 75% found once. All enrollees were about 18 to 95 years old and from fewer than 30 US areas. The CDR3 contains 14 residues. Unmatched junction bases numbered 6, after V lost 5 bases and J lost 7 bases. CDR1 and CDR2 (germline): SEHNR, FQNEAQ (reference sequence). The origin of this receptor is a man aged 25 to 40 who had recovered from COVID-19. This chain uses TRBV7-9 with TRBJ1-4, with 8 bases aligning to TRBD1. The sample taken for sequencing was PBMCs or T cells enriched from blood (not recorded which). The CDR3 nucleotides read TGTGCCAGCAGCCCGACAGGGGCGGGTGAAAAACTGTTTTTT. This gives the protein CASSPTGAGEKLFF.